This T cell receptor (beta chain) was sequenced for a study of OX40 agonist ivuxolimab in advanced cancers. Study in general: The patients' treatment was ivuxolimab, an agonistic anti-OX40 (CD134) antibody.

A note on this clone: Its specificity is unknown.

Method: immunoSEQ multiplex PCR; TCRdb's copy keeps in-frame clones and lacks some. This sample has roughly 98,000 clones, with just under 85% found just once. The study, taken as a whole, reports: Clonal expansion by week 6 occurred in CD4+ and CD8+ blood T cells (at 0.1 to 3.0 mg/kg). In general, CD8+ T cells held more expanded clones than CD4+ did, on average. Nonresponders, in some cases, also had low normalized T-cell clonal expansion.

The germline gives CDR1 MDHEN, CDR2 SYDVKM. Trimming removed 6 bases from V and 1 base from J, with 15 bases in between. This CDR3 region has 15 residues. The clonotype was recovered from an adult with an advanced solid tumor such as melanoma, head and neck, liver or kidney cancer. Sample: CD4+ or CD8+ T cells sorted from blood, taken in a trial of the OX40 agonist ivuxolimab. The chain uses TRBV28 and TRBJ1-2, with D possibly matching TRBD1 (5 bases). The DNA of the CDR3 is TGTGCCAGCAGAACCGCCGCCGGGGGTAACTATGGCTACACCTTC. Translation: CASRTAAGGNYGYTF.